The count of the clone carrying this TCR beta chain is one. One end of the junction fails to match germline, which may point to a read error. This record belongs to a study of PD-L1 blockade in urothelial cancer. Study background: Treatment start was followed by blood analysis at 3 weeks (second dose) and again at 6 weeks. Counts from blood samples showed a median of roughly 140,000 T cells.

Germline V gene lookup returns CDR1 SGHRS and CDR2 YFSETQ. There are 13 residues in the CDR3. The protocol was immunoSEQ multiplex PCR, while the TCRdb copy is restricted to in-frame clones and leaves out a portion. The sample contains approximately 46,000 clones, about 80% of which appear only once. The cohort comprised individuals with locally advanced or metastatic urothelial carcinoma. The V call is TRBV5-1, the J call TRBJ1-1; D unclear. This specimen consisted of PBMCs, obtained around atezolizumab (anti-PD-L1) treatment. The TCR originated in a man between 65 and 85 years old with urothelial cancer. The CDR3 DNA sequence: TGCGCCAGCAGATTGGATCTATCTTCTGAAGCTTTCTTT. Its translation: CASRLDLSSEAFF.